The TCR beta chain under discussion was sequenced for a study of memory CD4+ T cells and cytomegalovirus serostatus. Single viable CD3+CD4+CD8-CD45RO+ cells were sorted as the memory CD4+ T cells. Clones were sequenced by immunoSEQ multiplex PCR, and TCRdb holds only the in-frame ones, with some missing. Of approximately 60,000 clones in the sample, about 81% were seen once. From germline, CDR1 is MNHNS and CDR2 SASEGT. Trimming pared 2 bases from V and 4 bases from J, leaving 11 bases between. The CDR3 consists of 15 residues. The table lists this clone with a count of one. Sample: memory CD4+ T cells from blood. J is TRBJ1-4 and V is TRBV6-1; weak D call: TRBD1 (5 bases). The source is an adult in good health and CMV-seronegative. CDR3 sequence reads: CASSEQGAGNEKLFF. CDR3 sequence (DNA): TGTGCCAGCAGTGAACAGGGTGCCGGTAATGAAAAACTGTTTTTT.